This entry lists 21 T cell receptor beta chains sequenced from one sample in a study of T cells in Graves' hyperthyroidism and ophthalmopathy. TCR beta CDR3 regions were amplified from RNA. Carried out on the TCR CDR3, a first-round RT-PCR used the HTBI primer set. TCRdb reprocessed the multiplex PCR reads via MiXCR and lists one record per CDR3 protein. The sample carries roughly 740,000 distinct CDR3 sequences, 15% to 20% recorded once. The specimen sequenced was blood. The receptors come from a man in his late teens or twenties with Graves' hyperthyroidism.

This clonotype has a handful of counts. The germline gene is not matched at one end of the junction; a read error may be the cause. V usage is TRBV30 and J usage is TRBJ1-1; D uncertain. Germline V gene data show CDR1 as GTSNPN and CDR2 as SVGIG (reference sequence). The CDR3 contains 13 residues. CDR3 protein: CAWSVGGNTEALF. The CDR3 DNA sequence: TGTGCCTGGAGTGTGGGAGGGAACACTGAAGCTCTCTTT. Combining the CDR3 with reference TRBV30 and TRBJ1-1 gives the whole variable domain SQTIHQWPATLVQPVGSPLSLECTVEGTSNPNLYWYRQAAGRGLQLLFYSVGIGQISSEVPQNLSASRPQDRQFILSSKKLLLSDSGFYLCAWSVGGNTEALFGQGTRLTVV.

Ten or more counts support this clonotype. DNA of the CDR3: TGTGCCAGCAGTTACCAACAGCCGGGGGTGGTAGAGGGTGAGCAGTTCTTC. Translated, it gives CASSYQQPGVVEGEQFF. The rearrangement joins TRBV6-2 or TRBV6-3 to TRBJ2-1; the D gene is possibly TRBD2 (6 bases). The V gene lost 2 bases and the J gene lost 9 bases, with 23 bases spanning the gap. CDR3 length: 17 residues. Germline V gives CDR1 MNHEY, CDR2 SVGEGT.

This clonotype came up once. The V gene is TRBV29-1, the J gene TRBJ1-2; D ambiguous. CDR1 SQVTM and CDR2 ANQGSEA come from the germline V gene. The CDR3 loop spans 13 amino acids. Trimming took off 6 bases at V and 5 bases at J, with 16 bases between the two ends. The CDR3 DNA follows: TGCAGCGTGGGCGACGGGTCTGGGTATGGCTACACCTTC. Encoded protein: CSVGDGSGYGYTF.

This clonotype has just a few counts. The chain uses TRBV12-5 and TRBJ2-5; D remains unclear. The V gene lost 0 bases and the J gene lost 2 bases, with 7 bases spanning the gap. Per the germline V gene, CDR1 is LGHNT and CDR2 is FRNRAP. This CDR3 is built from 14 residues. The CDR3 reads CASGLVPEQETQYF. The CDR3 DNA reads as TGTGCTAGTGGTTTGGTACCGGAGCAAGAGACCCAGTACTTC. Combining the CDR3 with reference TRBV12-5 and TRBJ2-5 gives the whole variable domain DARVTQTPRHKVTEMGQEVTMRCQPILGHNTVFWYRQTMMQGLELLAYFRNRAPLDDSGMPKDRFSAEMPDATLATLKIQPSEPRDSAVYFCASGLVPEQETQYFGPGTRLLVL.

This chain links TRBV5-1 with TRBJ2-5; no clear D. The V end lost 0 bases, the J end lost 4 bases, and 13 bases lay between the germline ends. This CDR3 region has 15 residues. The germline V gene has CDR1 SGHRS and CDR2 YFSETQ. CDR3 sequence: CASSLAVRAPETQYF. DNA for the CDR3: TGCGCCAGCAGCTTGGCCGTCAGAGCCCCAGAGACCCAGTACTTC.

The J gene is TRBJ1-2, the V gene TRBV7-2; TRBD1 matches at 7 bases. The CDR3 runs to 14 residues. Trimming at V came to 4 bases and at J to 4 bases, leaving 6 bases not matched to a gene. Per germline, CDR1 SGHTA and CDR2 FQGNSA. For the CDR3, the DNA is TGTGCCAGCAGCTCGGTGGGACAGATCTATGGCTACACCTTC. Protein product: CASSSVGQIYGYTF.

The V and J genes are TRBV20-1 and TRBJ2-3, with 7 nucleotides matching TRBD2. This CDR3 has 15 residues. Trimming removed 6 bases from V and 3 bases from J; junction bases left unmatched: 12. Germline V lookup: CDR1 DFQATT, CDR2 SNEGSKA (reference sequence). This CDR3 is CSARDYQESTDTQYF. The CDR3 DNA reads as TGCAGTGCAAGGGACTACCAAGAGTCAACAGATACGCAGTATTTT.

This clonotype was counted a few times. This sequence joins TRBV20-1 and TRBJ1-4; no clear D. CDR1 DFQATT and CDR2 SNEGSKA come from the germline V gene (reference sequence). The CDR3 contains 16 residues. V shed 0 bases and J shed 2 bases, with 13 bases lying between them. This CDR3 is CSARDILGGTNEKLFF. Here the CDR3 DNA reads TGCAGTGCTAGAGATATACTTGGTGGTACTAATGAAAAACTGTTTTTT.

This clonotype was observed at least ten times. CDR3 sequence: CASSPGHEGNQPQHF. The CDR3 coding sequence is TGTGCCAGCAGCCCAGGACACGAGGGCAATCAGCCCCAGCATTTT. This sequence joins TRBV28 and TRBJ1-5; TRBD1 is a possible D gene (5 bases). The CDR3 covers 15 residues. Per germline, CDR1 MDHEN and CDR2 SYDVKM. V was shortened by 6 bases and J by 2 bases, with 14 bases between the two germline ends.

The V and J genes are TRBV20-1 and TRBJ1-1, with 10 bases matching TRBD1. The J segment lost 1 base and the V segment lost 6 bases, leaving 5 bases of the junction unmatched. Germline CDR1 is DFQATT and CDR2 is SNEGSKA (reference sequence). The CDR3 consists of 14 residues. This CDR3 is CSARDRGWNTEAFF. The DNA for the CDR3 is TGCAGTGCACGGGACAGGGGATGGAACACTGAAGCTTTCTTT.

J is TRBJ2-7 and V is TRBV11-3; 7 nucleotides agree with TRBD2. CDR3 length: 16 residues. V shed 2 bases and J 0 bases; nucleotides not matched to a gene: 7. From germline, CDR1 is SGHNT and CDR2 YENEEA. CDR3 amino acids: CASSLWGGSRSYEQYF. CDR3 DNA sequence: TGTGCCAGCAGCTTATGGGGCGGGAGCCGCTCCTACGAGCAGTACTTC.

This sequence joins TRBV5-5 and TRBJ2-7; 7 bases match TRBD2. The CDR3 is 14 amino acids. Germline V gene data show CDR1 as SGHKS and CDR2 as YYEKEE (reference sequence). V was clipped by 4 bases and J by 2 bases; unmatched bases: 6. CDR3 in amino acids: CASSAGTTAYEQYF. In DNA, the CDR3 is TGTGCCAGCAGCGCCGGGACTACAGCCTACGAGCAGTACTTC.

In its sample, this clonotype was seen many times. Here the CDR3 reads CASSEGLAGNTGELFF. The DNA for the CDR3 is TGTGCCAGCAGTGAGGGGCTAGCGGGGAACACCGGGGAGCTGTTTTTT. The rearrangement uses TRBV2 and TRBJ2-2; TRBD2 agrees at 8 bases. This CDR3 is 16 amino acids long. V gave up 3 bases and J gave up 1 base; unmatched junction bases: 4. Germline-derived CDR1 and CDR2 are SNHLY and FYNNEI.

CDR3 bases: TGTGCCAGCAGTTCTAGACTTCCTGAGCAGTTCTTC. Translation gives CASSSRLPEQFF. This sequence joins TRBV27 and TRBJ2-1; D is uncertain. CDR3 size: 12 residues. Germline-derived CDR1 and CDR2 are MNHEY and SMNVEV (reference sequence). V dropped 4 bases and J dropped 9 bases, with 10 bases sitting between them.

The chain couples TRBV9 to TRBJ2-2; 8 nucleotides agree with TRBD2. The CDR3 is made up of 15 amino acids. Per the germline V gene, CDR1 is SGDLS and CDR2 is YYNGEE. After removal of 3 bases from V and 4 bases from J, the junction contained 5 bases not matched to a gene. Written as DNA, the CDR3 is TGTGCCAGCAGCGATCGACTAGCGCTCACCGGGGAGCTGTTTTTT. Its translation: CASSDRLALTGELFF.

This clonotype was recorded many times. The chain uses TRBV18 and TRBJ1-1; D gene uncertain. Germline V CDR1 and CDR2: KGHSH, LQKENI. The V end lost 3 bases, the J end lost 4 bases, and 9 bases lay between the germline ends. The CDR3 contains 13 residues. Written as DNA, the CDR3 is TGTGCCAGCTCACCTAATTGGAGCACTGAAGCTTTCTTT. Protein: CASSPNWSTEAFF. Complete variable domain (other parts from reference TRBV18 and TRBJ1-1): NAGVMQNPRHLVRRRGQEARLRCSPMKGHSHVYWYRQLPEEGLKFMVYLQKENIIDESGMPKERFSAEFPKEGPSILRIQQVVRGDSAAYFCASSPNWSTEAFFGQGTRLTVV.

This clonotype occurred many times. J is TRBJ2-1 and V is TRBV18, with D perhaps given as TRBD1 or TRBD2 (5 bases each). The germline V gene encodes CDR1 KGHSH and CDR2 LQKENI. Trimming took off 1 base at V and 0 bases at J, with 7 bases between the two ends. This CDR3 contains 15 residues. The CDR3 sequence: CASSPQGSSYNEQFF. The CDR3 DNA is TGTGCCAGCTCACCACAGGGGAGCTCCTACAATGAGCAGTTCTTC.

This clonotype came up a few times. V and J are TRBV5-1 and TRBJ2-3; D possibly corresponds to TRBD2 (6 bases). The germline CDR1 and CDR2 sequences are SGHRS and YFSETQ. The CDR3 is 17 amino acids. V was trimmed by 0 bases and J by 2 bases, leaving 16 bases between them. The CDR3 is CASSLGWTIGSTDTQYF. Here the CDR3 DNA reads TGCGCCAGCAGCTTGGGGTGGACTATCGGCTCCACAGATACGCAGTATTTT.

This clonotype was recorded at least ten times. The rearrangement links TRBV6-1 to TRBJ2-1, with 15 bases identical to TRBD2. Germline V gene sequence: CDR1 MNHNS, CDR2 SASEGT. This CDR3 spans 18 amino acids. With V trimmed by 7 bases and J by 4 bases, 11 bases remained unmatched. CDR3 bases: TGTGCCAGCACCCACAGGACTAGCGGGAGGGCCAGATACAATGAGCAGTTCTTC. Its translation: CASTHRTSGRARYNEQFF.

This clonotype was observed at least ten times. This chain links TRBV28 with TRBJ2-2; 11 bases align to TRBD2. Germline values: CDR1 MDHEN, CDR2 SYDVKM. The J segment lost 7 bases and the V segment lost 6 bases, leaving 7 bases of the junction unmatched. The CDR3 length is 15 residues. CDR3 amino acids: CASRNSGGGLGELFF. The CDR3 nucleotides are TGTGCCAGCAGAAATAGCGGGGGGGGTCTCGGGGAGCTGTTTTTT.

The CDR3 reads CASSFTGDGTEAFF. DNA of the CDR3: TGCGCCAGCAGCTTTACAGGGGATGGCACTGAAGCTTTCTTT. This rearrangement joins TRBV5-1 to TRBJ1-1; 7 nucleotides align to TRBD1. The junction had 5 bases not matched to a gene; V was cut back by 2 bases and J by 4 bases. This CDR3 contains 14 residues. From germline, CDR1 is SGHRS and CDR2 YFSETQ.